The rows below give T cell receptor beta chains drawn from one sample of a study of cytomegalovirus exposure and HLA in healthy donors. Libraries were prepared by immunoSEQ multiplex PCR; TCRdb keeps only in-frame clonotypes and omits some of them. The table shows 85,000 to 130,000 clones, with less than 80% occurring only once. Input material: PBMCs. Receptors were obtained from a man aged 60 to 69 in good health and CMV-seronegative. The conserved cysteine and the conserved F or W are not part of the CDR3 here. Size is stated for part of the rows, as once, few or many counts, or as a class when the clone is expanded.

CDR3	length	size	V	J
ASRPGTGEDSPLH	13	.	TRBV12-2	TRBJ1-6
ASSPYRLGQGAGNTIY	16	few	TRBV7-2	TRBJ1-3
ASSSGLHYNEQF	12	.	TRBV6-6	TRBJ2-1
ASSPLASDTQY	11	.	TRBV11-3	TRBJ2-3
ASSFAATRNNQPQH	14	.	TRBV7-2	TRBJ1-5
ASSIQGRQNIQY	12	.	TRBV19	TRBJ2-4
AILQGAEYGYT	11	.	TRBV10-3	TRBJ1-2
ASIGPGTGDHHEQF	14	.	TRBV19	TRBJ2-1
ASSFLTGELF	10	.	TRBV7-2	TRBJ2-2
ASSSQGKPGETQY	13	few	TRBV5-4	TRBJ2-5
ASSPGTGLSYEQY	13	.	TRBV7-2	TRBJ2-7
ASSARGAGANVLT	13	.	TRBV9	TRBJ2-6
ASSETSGYYNEQF	13	.	TRBV6-1	TRBJ2-1
ASSLRTGKNIQY	12	.	TRBV27	TRBJ2-4
ASSSLPGAGANVLT	14	.	TRBV9	TRBJ2-6
ASSPAPDRVGTEAF	14	.	TRBV4-1	TRBJ1-1
AWSVQGAQPQH	11	.	TRBV30	TRBJ1-5
ASSPPGLQDTEAF	13	.	TRBV18	TRBJ1-1
ATSKLRGDQPQH	12	.	TRBV15	TRBJ1-5
AISEGRTSSYNEQF	14	once	TRBV10-3	TRBJ2-1
ASSGRDRGGQPQH	13	.	TRBV28	TRBJ1-5